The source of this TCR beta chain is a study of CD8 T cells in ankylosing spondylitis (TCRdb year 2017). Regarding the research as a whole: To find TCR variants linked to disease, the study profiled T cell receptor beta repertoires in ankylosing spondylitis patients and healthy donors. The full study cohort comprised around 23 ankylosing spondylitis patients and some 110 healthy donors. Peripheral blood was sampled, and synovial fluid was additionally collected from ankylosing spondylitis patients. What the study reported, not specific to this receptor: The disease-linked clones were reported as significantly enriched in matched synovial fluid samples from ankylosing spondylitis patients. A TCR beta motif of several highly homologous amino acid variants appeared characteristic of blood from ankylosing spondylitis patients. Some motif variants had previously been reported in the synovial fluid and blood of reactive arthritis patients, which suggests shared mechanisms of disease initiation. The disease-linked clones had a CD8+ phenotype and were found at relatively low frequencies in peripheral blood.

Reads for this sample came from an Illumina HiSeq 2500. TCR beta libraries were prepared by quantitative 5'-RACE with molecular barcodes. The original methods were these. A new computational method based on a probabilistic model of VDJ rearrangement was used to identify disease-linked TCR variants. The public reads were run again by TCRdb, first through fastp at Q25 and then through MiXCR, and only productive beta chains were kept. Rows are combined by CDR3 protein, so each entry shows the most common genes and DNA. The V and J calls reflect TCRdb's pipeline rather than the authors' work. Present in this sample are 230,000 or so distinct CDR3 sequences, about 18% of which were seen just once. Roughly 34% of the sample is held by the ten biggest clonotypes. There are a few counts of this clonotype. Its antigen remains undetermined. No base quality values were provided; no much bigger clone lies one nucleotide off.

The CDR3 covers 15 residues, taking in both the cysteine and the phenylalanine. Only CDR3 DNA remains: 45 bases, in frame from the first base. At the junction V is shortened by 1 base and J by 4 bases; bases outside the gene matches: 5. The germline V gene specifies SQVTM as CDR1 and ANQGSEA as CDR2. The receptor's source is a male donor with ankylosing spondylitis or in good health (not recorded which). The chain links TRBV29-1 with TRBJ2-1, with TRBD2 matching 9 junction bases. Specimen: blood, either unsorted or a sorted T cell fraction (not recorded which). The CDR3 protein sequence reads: CSVEGLAAIYNEQFF. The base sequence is TGCAGCGTTGAAGGACTAGCGGCGATATACAATGAGCAGTTCTTC.